This T cell receptor beta chain was obtained from a study of control samples from healthy donors and cancer patients. This CDR3 region has 14 residues. In germline, CDR1 is KGHSH, CDR2 LQKENI. V lost 2 bases and J 1 base, leaving 8 bases between the germline ends. Assay: immunoSEQ multiplex PCR; the TCRdb copy retains only in-frame clones and omits some. Among around 130,000 clones listed, around nine tenths were seen once. This clonotype was sampled from a man aged 25 to 40 in good health. The material sequenced was blood. The V and J genes are TRBV18 and TRBJ2-5; no clear D gene. CDR3 amino acids: CASSPSPIQETQYF. CDR3 sequence (DNA): TGTGCCAGCTCACCAAGTCCTATCCAAGAGACCCAGTACTTC.